Following are 18 T cell receptor beta chains from one sample sequenced in a study of blood T cell repertoires in COVID-19. Assay used: immunoSEQ multiplex PCR; TCRdb lists only in-frame clones, some missing. The sample yields around 250,000 clones, roughly 84% seen once. Input material: peripheral blood. These receptor sequences come from a middle-aged woman who had recovered from COVID-19.

The rearrangement links TRBV6-5 to TRBJ1-1; D call uncertain. Deletions cut 0 bases from V and 4 bases from J, with 15 bases between. Germline values: CDR1 MNHEY, CDR2 SVGAGI. The length of the CDR3 is 16 residues. CDR3 amino acids: CASSYSKPRVGTEAFF. CDR3 in DNA: TGTGCCAGCAGTTACTCGAAACCGAGGGTCGGCACTGAAGCTTTCTTT.

This chain's CDR3 is CASSVPPSAQFF. DNA for the CDR3: TGTGCCAGCAGTGTTCCTCCTAGCGCGCAGTTCTTC. This chain connects TRBV2 to TRBJ2-1; D perhaps matches TRBD2 (6 bases). Between the trimmed V and J ends, which lost 4 bases and 12 bases, there was a span of 13 bases. Germline V gene data show CDR1 as SNHLY and CDR2 as FYNNEI. The CDR3 totals 12 residues. The whole variable domain, remainder taken from reference TRBV2 and TRBJ2-1, is EPEVTQTPSHQVTQMGQEVILRCVPISNHLYFYWYRQILGQKVEFLVSFYNNEISEKSEIFDDQFSVERPDGSNFTLKIRSTKLEDSAMYFCASSVPPSAQFFGPGTRLTVL.

In this sample, this clone turned up once. V and J are TRBV2 and TRBJ2-7; D is perhaps TRBD2 (6 bases). Germline loops: CDR1 SNHLY, CDR2 FYNNEI. The CDR3 is 15 amino acids. V lost 3 bases to trimming and J lost 3 bases, with 15 bases between them. The CDR3: CASSEGGGRFYEQYF. DNA of the CDR3: TGTGCCAGCAGTGAGGGGGGAGGACGGTTCTACGAGCAGTACTTC.

This chain connects TRBV6-1 to TRBJ2-3, with 7 bases fitting TRBD1. V lost 6 bases to trimming and J lost 5 bases; unmatched junction nucleotides: 8. Per the germline V gene, CDR1 is MNHNS and CDR2 is SASEGT. This CDR3 comprises 14 residues. CDR3 amino acids: CASRERGQEDTQYF. DNA for the CDR3: TGTGCCAGCAGGGAGAGGGGGCAGGAAGATACGCAGTATTTT.

The chain carries TRBV6-6 and TRBJ1-2; no definite D call. Germline V gene data show CDR1 as MNHNY and CDR2 as SVGAGI (reference sequence). CDR3 length equals 11 residues. The V end lost 10 bases, the J end lost 8 bases, and 14 bases lay between the germline ends. CDR3 coding DNA: TGTGCCACCCGAGGCGGCTTGGGCTACACCTTC. Amino acids: CATRGGLGYTF.

This clone was detected a few times. The J gene is TRBJ2-1, the V gene TRBV15; TRBD2 aligns across 11 bases. The CDR3 extends over 15 amino acids. From germline, CDR1 is LNHNV and CDR2 YYDKDF (reference sequence). V trimming: 4 bases; J trimming: 6 bases; junction bases outside the gene matches: 5. The CDR3 loop is CATSKTSGATNEQFF. The CDR3 nucleotides are TGTGCCACCAGCAAGACTAGCGGGGCTACCAATGAGCAGTTCTTC.

With regard to this clone: Other DNA sequences from this sample encode an identical CDR3 as well. The V and J genes are TRBV5-1 and TRBJ1-1; no reliable D call. The CDR3 is 13 amino acids. The germline gives CDR1 SGHRS, CDR2 YFSETQ. The V and J ends lost 0 bases and 2 bases respectively, with 5 bases between them. CDR3 nucleotide sequence: TGCGCCAGCAGCTTGGGTGTAAACACTGAAGCTTTCTTT. It yields the protein CASSLGVNTEAFF.

This clone came up once. The V call is TRBV15, the J call TRBJ1-5, with D hard to call. The CDR3 covers 15 residues. Germline-derived CDR1 and CDR2 are LNHNV and YYDKDF (reference sequence). The V end was cut by 0 bases, the J end by 6 bases, with 12 bases between. Here the CDR3 reads CATSRDTAGGQPQHF. The CDR3 coding sequence is TGTGCCACCAGCAGAGATACGGCAGGTGGTCAGCCCCAGCATTTT.

The chain recombines TRBV9 with TRBJ2-5, with D perhaps matching TRBD1 (5 bases). The CDR3 is 12 amino acids. The ends were cut back, 4 bases at V and 9 bases at J, with 13 bases in the middle. The germline CDR1 and CDR2 sequences are SGDLS and YYNGEE. The CDR3 sequence: CASSPQGGAQYF. As DNA, the CDR3 is TGTGCCAGCAGCCCTCAGGGTGGGGCCCAGTACTTC. Filled out from reference TRBV9 and TRBJ2-5, the complete variable domain reads DSGVTQTPKHLITATGQRVTLRCSPRSGDLSVYWYQQSLDQGLQFLIQYYNGEERAKGNILERFSAQQFPDLHSELNLSSLELGDSALYFCASSPQGGAQYFGPGTRLLVL.

CDR3 nucleotides: TGTGCCAGCAGTGCCTCGGGTCTGATGAGGGGGCAAGAGACCCAGTACTTC. Amino acids: CASSASGLMRGQETQYF. The J gene is TRBJ2-5, the V gene TRBV9; the D gene is possibly TRBD1 (6 bases). CDR3 length equals 17 residues. Germline V gene lookup returns CDR1 SGDLS and CDR2 YYNGEE. Trimming left V 5 bases short and J 2 bases short, with 22 bases between. Filled out from reference TRBV9 and TRBJ2-5, the complete variable domain reads DSGVTQTPKHLITATGQRVTLRCSPRSGDLSVYWYQQSLDQGLQFLIQYYNGEERAKGNILERFSAQQFPDLHSELNLSSLELGDSALYFCASSASGLMRGQETQYFGPGTRLLVL.

The rearrangement links TRBV27 to TRBJ1-6; D unclear. V shed 7 bases and J shed 11 bases, with 24 bases lying between them. In germline, CDR1 is MNHEY, CDR2 SMNVEV (reference sequence). CDR3 size: 16 residues. Written as DNA, the CDR3 is TGTGCCAGCACCCCACTTCAGACATCGCTGTTAGCACCCCTCCACTTT. Translation gives CASTPLQTSLLAPLHF.

For the CDR3, the DNA is TGTGCCAGCAGCTTAGATCGTGTCCCAGGCAGCAATCAGCCCCAGCATTTT. Amino acids: CASSLDRVPGSNQPQHF. This chain links TRBV11-3 with TRBJ1-5; D remains ambiguous. The CDR3 totals 17 residues. Between the trimmed V and J ends, which lost 0 bases and 1 base, there was a span of 13 bases. Germline CDR1 and CDR2: SGHNT and YENEEA. The variable domain in full, completed from reference TRBV11-3 and TRBJ1-5, reads EAGVVQSPRYKIIEKKQPVAFWCNPISGHNTLYWYLQNLGQGPELLIRYENEEAVDDSQLPKDRFSAERLKGVDSTLKIQPAELGDSAVYLCASSLDRVPGSNQPQHFGDGTRLSIL.

The chain joins TRBV7-2 to TRBJ1-3; D not resolved. The V end lost 1 base, the J end lost 0 bases, and 7 bases lay between the germline ends. Germline V CDR1 and CDR2: SGHTA, FQGNSA. The CDR3 has 15 residues. Here the CDR3 reads CASSLGHLSGNTIYF. The CDR3 nucleotides read TGTGCCAGCAGCTTAGGACACCTCTCTGGAAACACCATATATTTT.

V gene TRBV2 combines with J gene TRBJ2-1, with D tentatively TRBD1 (5 bases). Germline V lookup: CDR1 SNHLY, CDR2 FYNNEI. CDR3 length equals 14 residues. V gave up 4 bases and J gave up 0 bases, with 7 bases separating them. The CDR3 spells CASSVQGSYNEQFF. The CDR3 DNA sequence: TGTGCCAGCAGTGTTCAGGGCTCCTACAATGAGCAGTTCTTC.

The J gene is TRBJ2-7, the V gene TRBV6-5; 11 bases fit TRBD1. V lost 5 bases, J lost 5 bases, and 8 bases stayed unmatched. The CDR3 runs to 15 residues. Germline V CDR1 and CDR2: MNHEY, SVGAGI. Written as DNA, the CDR3 is TGTGCCAGCAGTCGCACCGGGACAGGGGGTAACGAGCAGTACTTC. Its protein product is CASSRTGTGGNEQYF.

The chain links TRBV6-5 to TRBJ2-2; tentative D call: TRBD2 (5 bases). This CDR3 comprises 16 residues. V gave up 1 base and J gave up 5 bases, with 14 bases separating them. The V gene's germline CDR1 is MNHEY and CDR2 SVGAGI. CDR3 DNA sequence: TGTGCCAGCAGTTACTGGTCTCCCACGGGGACCGGGGAGCTGTTTTTT. Translating gives CASSYWSPTGTGELFF.

This chain joins TRBV5-1 and TRBJ1-1; possible D gene TRBD1, 6 bases. CDR3 length equals 13 residues. The germline V gene has CDR1 SGHRS and CDR2 YFSETQ. The V and J ends lost 4 bases and 4 bases respectively, with 11 bases between them. CDR3 protein: CASSRDRPTEAFF. The DNA of the CDR3 is TGCGCCAGCAGCAGAGACAGGCCCACTGAAGCTTTCTTT.

J is TRBJ2-3 and V is TRBV6-1; a possible D gene is TRBD1 (6 bases). V was cut by 2 bases and J by 4 bases, with 13 bases left in between. Per the germline V gene, CDR1 is MNHNS and CDR2 is SASEGT. CDR3 length: 15 residues. The DNA for the CDR3 is TGTGCCAGCAGTGAACTCATACAGGGTCCAGATACGCAGTATTTT. Its protein is CASSELIQGPDTQYF.